One sample yielded the 17 T cell receptor beta chains listed below, sequenced in a study of the immune and genomic landscape of osteosarcoma. Primary, local recurrence and metastasis osteosarcoma tumors were taken after treatment from poor-prognosis patients. Repertoires were generated with immunoSEQ multiplex PCR, while TCRdb's copy carries only in-frame clones and drops some. Found here are about 6,200 clones, roughly two thirds of them singletons; the top ten hold over 12%. Sequencing was carried out using osteosarcoma tumor tissue from the lung. These receptors all come from a human donor with osteosarcoma.

V usage is TRBV7-9 and J usage is TRBJ1-4, with 12 bases lining up with TRBD1. Germline trimming cut 5 bases from V and 1 base from J; bases unmatched to any gene: 8. Germline V gene lookup returns CDR1 SEHNR and CDR2 FQNEAQ (reference sequence). The CDR3 loop spans 18 amino acids. The DNA of the CDR3 is TGTGCCAGCAGCCTTGGGACAGGGGGCCGGCAAACTAATGAAAAACTGTTTTTT. Residues: CASSLGTGGRQTNEKLFF.

The sample holds one count of this clone. The CDR3 DNA sequence: TGTGCCAGCAGCGTAGGGGGGAAGGGGATGATGGAAGAGCTGTTTTTT. Encoded protein: CASSVGGKGMMEELFF. This sequence joins TRBV9 and TRBJ2-2; D may be TRBD1 or TRBD2 (5 bases each). The CDR3 has 16 amino acids. The germline CDR1 and CDR2 sequences are SGDLS and YYNGEE. The V gene lost 0 bases and the J gene lost 11 bases, with 20 bases spanning the gap.

The chain joins TRBV5-6 to TRBJ2-7, with TRBD2 matching 10 bases. There are 17 residues in the CDR3. V gave up 0 bases and J gave up 5 bases; unmatched junction bases: 11. The V gene's germline CDR1 is SGHDT and CDR2 YYEEEE. DNA of the CDR3: TGTGCCAGCAGCTTGGACACTTCTAGCGGGAGTGGGAACGAGCAGTACTTC. Amino acids: CASSLDTSSGSGNEQYF.

The V call is TRBV6-1, the J call TRBJ1-1; no reliable D call. Germline V gene data show CDR1 as MNHNS and CDR2 as SASEGT. The CDR3 has 14 residues. V lost 0 bases and J 0 bases, leaving 5 bases between the germline ends. CDR3 DNA: TGTGCCAGCAGTGAAGCTACAGTGAACACTGAAGCTTTCTTT. Protein: CASSEATVNTEAFF.

With regard to this clone: In the same sample, other DNA sequences code for this CDR3. The V call is TRBV10-3, the J call TRBJ2-7, with a weak D call TRBD2 (6 bases). Germline CDR1 and CDR2: ENHRY and SYGVKD. The CDR3 contains 16 residues. V was trimmed by 8 bases and J by 6 bases, leaving 26 bases between them. CDR3 coding DNA: TGTGCCATCGGGGGGAGGCCCACGACGGGATGGGCCGAGCAGTACTTC. This encodes CAIGGRPTTGWAEQYF.

This clone was seen once. At one end, the junction sequence differs from germline, possibly due to a read error. V gene TRBV7-2 combines with J gene TRBJ2-7, with D hard to call. CDR1 and CDR2 from the germline V gene are SGHTA and FQGNSA. CDR3 size: 14 residues. As DNA, the CDR3 is TGTGCCAGCAGCTTATATGAGCGAACGTACGAGCAGTGCTTC. Translated: CASSLYERTYEQCF.

The chain employs TRBV28 and TRBJ2-2; 7 positions match TRBD1. The CDR3 covers 19 residues. CDR1 MDHEN and CDR2 SYDVKM come from the germline V gene. Germline trimming cut 0 bases from V and 1 base from J; bases unmatched to any gene: 11. CDR3 residues: CASSLWTDFDRVNTGELFF. The CDR3 bases are TGTGCCAGCAGTTTATGGACCGACTTTGACAGGGTGAACACCGGGGAGCTGTTTTTT. Full variable domain (rest looked up from reference TRBV28 and TRBJ2-2): DVKVTQSSRYLVKRTGEKVFLECVQDMDHENMFWYRQDPGLGLRLIYFSYDVKMKEKGDIPEGYSVSREKKERFSLILESASTNQTSMYLCASSLWTDFDRVNTGELFFGEGSRLTVL.

This rearrangement joins TRBV7-2 to TRBJ2-5; 7 bases agree with TRBD1. This CDR3 contains 14 residues. Germline loops: CDR1 SGHTA, CDR2 FQGNSA. Unmatched junction bases numbered 8, after V lost 5 bases and J lost 5 bases. CDR3 bases: TGTGCCAGCAGCAAGACAGGGTCCGATGAGACCCAGTACTTC. Translation: CASSKTGSDETQYF.

This chain joins TRBV10-3 and TRBJ1-1, with D unclear. Germline lookup yields CDR1 ENHRY and CDR2 SYGVKD. Trimming removed 3 bases at V and 7 bases at J, with 21 bases between. CDR3 size: 16 residues. The CDR3: CAISELEVRNRGEAFF. DNA of the CDR3: TGTGCCATCAGTGAACTAGAGGTTAGAAACCGGGGTGAAGCTTTCTTT.

This rearrangement joins TRBV9 to TRBJ2-2; 8 nucleotides line up with TRBD2. The CDR3 runs 15 residues. Germline V gene data show CDR1 as SGDLS and CDR2 as YYNGEE. V lost 3 bases and J lost 2; bases outside the gene matches: 3. CDR3 DNA: TGTGCCAGCAGCGACGGACTAGCCAACACCGGGGAGCTGTTTTTT. Residues: CASSDGLANTGELFF.

This sequence joins TRBV28 and TRBJ2-2, with D possibly being TRBD2 (6 bases). Trimming removed 3 bases at V and 0 bases at J, with 8 bases between. This CDR3 is 15 amino acids long. The germline CDR1 and CDR2 sequences are MDHEN and SYDVKM. In nucleotides, the CDR3 is TGTGCCAGCAGTTTTAGACTAGCGAACACCGGGGAGCTGTTTTTT. Protein product: CASSFRLANTGELFF. Based on the CDR3 plus reference TRBV28 and TRBJ2-2, the full variable domain is DVKVTQSSRYLVKRTGEKVFLECVQDMDHENMFWYRQDPGLGLRLIYFSYDVKMKEKGDIPEGYSVSREKKERFSLILESASTNQTSMYLCASSFRLANTGELFFGEGSRLTVL.

The chain recombines TRBV30 with TRBJ1-1, with 7 positions matching TRBD1. The CDR3 runs 13 residues. Germline CDR1 GTSNPN, CDR2 SVGIG (reference sequence). V lost 5 bases, J lost 3 bases, and 6 bases stayed unmatched. This CDR3 reads CAWGRQGDTEAFF. The CDR3 region has the DNA TGTGCCTGGGGACGACAGGGAGACACTGAAGCTTTCTTT.

The chain uses TRBV9 and TRBJ1-4; 8 nucleotides align to TRBD1. CDR1 is SGDLS and CDR2 is YYNGEE in the germline V gene. Germline trimming cut 1 base from V and 6 bases from J; bases unmatched to any gene: 2. This CDR3 spans 14 amino acids. The CDR3 loop reads CASSVQGADEKLFF. The CDR3 coding sequence is TGTGCCAGCAGCGTACAGGGGGCGGATGAAAAACTGTTTTTT.

The rearrangement joins TRBV6-1 to TRBJ2-1; tentative D call: TRBD1 (6 bases). This CDR3 comprises 15 residues. CDR1 is MNHNS and CDR2 is SASEGT in the germline V gene. V was cut by 5 bases and J by 7 bases, with 18 bases left in between. CDR3 sequence reads: CASSPKGERRNEQFF. The DNA for the CDR3 is TGTGCCAGCAGTCCCAAGGGGGAGCGGAGGAATGAGCAGTTCTTC.

This rearrangement joins TRBV30 to TRBJ2-7, with D possibly being TRBD2 (6 bases). V gave up 2 bases and J gave up 3 bases, with 20 bases separating them. The germline V gene has CDR1 GTSNPN and CDR2 SVGIG (reference sequence). The CDR3 contains 16 residues. CDR3 amino acids: CAWSPLGGGKDYEQYF. The DNA for the CDR3 is TGTGCCTGGAGTCCCTTAGGTGGGGGGAAGGACTACGAGCAGTACTTC.

This clone was counted a few times. The V and J genes are TRBV14 and TRBJ2-2; 7 bases match TRBD2. Germline assignment: CDR1 SGHDN and CDR2 FVKESK. Unmatched junction bases numbered 6, after V lost 4 bases and J lost 4 bases. This CDR3 has 15 residues. This chain's CDR3 is CASSPQAGPTGELFF. The DNA for the CDR3 is TGTGCCAGCAGCCCCCAAGCGGGGCCCACCGGGGAGCTGTTTTTT.

The chain has TRBV7-9 and TRBJ1-4; no reliable D call. The V and J ends lost 7 bases and 0 bases respectively, with 18 bases between them. The CDR3 is made up of 17 amino acids. CDR1 SEHNR and CDR2 FQNEAQ come from the germline V gene (reference sequence). For the CDR3, the DNA is TGTGCCAGCACCTCTACAAAGGGTGTTGCAACTAATGAAAAACTGTTTTTT. It yields the protein CASTSTKGVATNEKLFF.